Listed below are T cell receptor beta chains from one sample, sequenced in a study of blood T cell repertoires in COVID-19. TCRdb's copy holds only in-frame clones and misses some; the assay was immunoSEQ multiplex PCR. The sample carries approximately 300,000 clones, around 88% recorded once. Sequenced: peripheral blood. These TCRs come from a man in his forties with acute or convalescent COVID-19. CDR3s include the opening cysteine and the closing phenylalanine or tryptophan. A D gene is named only where the DNA matches it firmly. Where a row states a size, it is once, few, many or the class of an expanded clone; other rows omit it.

>once|TRBD1|TRBJ1-5|TRBV9
TGTGCCAGCGGGACAGGGGAAAATCAGCCCCAGCATTTT
CASGTGENQPQHF
>.|.|TRBJ1-1|TRBV3-1/TRBV3-2
TGTGCCAGCAGCCAAGTCGGCGGGAACACTGAAGCTTTCTTT
CASSQVGGNTEAFF
>.|.|TRBJ2-2|TRBV5-1
TGCGCCAGCAGGAAGGGACAGAACACCGGGGAGCTGTTTTTT
CASRKGQNTGELFF
>.|.|TRBJ2-6|TRBV9
TGTGCCAGCAGCGTAGGGAACGAGGGCTACGGGGCCAACGTCCTGACTTTC
CASSVGNEGYGANVLTF
>.|.|TRBJ1-4|TRBV3-1/TRBV3-2
TGTGCCAGCAGCCCTCGCCCTTCGCGGGTAAATGAAAAACTGTTTTTT
CASSPRPSRVNEKLFF
>.|TRBD2|TRBJ2-7|TRBV15
TGTGCCACCAGCAGAGAGAGGACTAGGGGAAGCGAGCAGTACTTC
CATSRERTRGSEQYF
>.|.|TRBJ2-1|TRBV7-2
TGTGCCAGCAGACGGTCTACCTCCTACAATGAGCAGTTCTTC
CASRRSTSYNEQFF
>.|TRBD1|TRBJ1-6|TRBV11-2
TGTGCCAGCAGCACTGGACAGGGCCATAATTCACCCCTCCACTTT
CASSTGQGHNSPLHF
>.|.|TRBJ1-6|TRBV5-1
TGCGCCAGCAGCTTAGTAGGGCAGGGCGAATCACCCCTCCACTTT
CASSLVGQGESPLHF
>.|.|TRBJ1-5|TRBV15
TGTGCCACCAGCCAGACTCTGAATCAGCCCCAGCATTTT
CATSQTLNQPQHF
>.|.|TRBJ2-7|TRBV2
TGTGCCAGCTTGTACAGCGGCGAGCAGTACTTC
CASLYSGEQYF
>.|TRBD2|TRBJ2-7|TRBV5-1
TGCGCCAGCAGCTCAAGCGGGGGGGTGGACTACGAGCAGTACTTC
CASSSSGGVDYEQYF
>.|.|TRBJ1-1|TRBV29-1
TGCAGCGGACTCAATCGGGGTCTTGAAGCTTTCTTT
CSGLNRGLEAFF
>.|.|TRBJ1-1|TRBV3-1/TRBV3-2
TGTGCCAGCAGCCTCCCGGGGAGGGCGAGGACTGAAGCTTTCTTT
CASSLPGRARTEAFF
>.|.|TRBJ2-3|TRBV5-4
TGTGCCAGCAGCTTGATAGGGGGAACAGATACGCAGTATTTT
CASSLIGGTDTQYF
>.|.|TRBJ1-1|TRBV12-3/TRBV12-4
TGTGCCAGCAGACTAGAACAGGGTGAAGCTTTCTTT
CASRLEQGEAFF
>.|.|TRBJ1-1|TRBV6-5
TGTGCCAGCAGTAACCGCGACAGACCTAACACTGAAGCTTTCTTT
CASSNRDRPNTEAFF
>.|.|TRBJ2-2|TRBV5-4
TGTGCCAGCAGCACTCATTCTACCGGGGAGCTGTTTTTT
CASSTHSTGELFF
>.|TRBD2|TRBJ2-3|TRBV5-1
TGCGCCAGCAGCTCCACTAGCGGGGGGCCAGATACGCAGTATTTT
CASSSTSGGPDTQYF
>.|.|TRBJ1-4|TRBV3-1/TRBV3-2
TGTGCCAGCAGCCAAGATATGGGGGCACAGGGTGAAAAACTGTTTTTT
CASSQDMGAQGEKLFF
>.|.|TRBJ2-5|TRBV3-1/TRBV3-2
TGTGCCAGCAGCCTATCAGGGACTGGGGGAGAGACCCAGTACTTC
CASSLSGTGGETQYF
>.|.|TRBJ2-3|TRBV5-1
TGCGCCAGCAGCTCTCGACTACGCAGCACAGATACGCAGTATTTT
CASSSRLRSTDTQYF
>.|TRBD1|TRBJ2-7|TRBV24-1
TGTGCCACCAGTGATAGGACAGGGGGCACCAGCTCCTACGAGCAGTACTTC
CATSDRTGGTSSYEQYF
>.|TRBD1|TRBJ1-1|TRBV3-1/TRBV3-2
TGTGCCAGCAGGGACAGGGGGCTGAACACTGAAGCTTTCTTT
CASRDRGLNTEAFF